What follows are 29 T cell receptor beta chains derived from one specimen sequenced in a study of Ad26.COV2.S vaccination and SARS-CoV-2 variants. Clones were read by immunoSEQ multiplex PCR, and TCRdb kept only the in-frame ones, dropping some. Among more than 300,000 clones listed, more than 70% were seen once. Stated treatment: some 20 received Ad26.COV2.S at low or high dose, single or two shots; about 5 received placebo; per-sample allocation not given. Collection of the samples took place on day 63 after the first injection of vaccine or placebo. The input for sequencing was peripheral blood, taken in a trial of Ad26.COV2.S vaccine versus placebo. The receptors were gathered from a person between 18 and 60 years old who received the Ad26.COV2.S COVID-19 vaccine or a placebo.

J is TRBJ2-3 and V is TRBV3-1 (or the pseudogene TRBV3-2), with D possibly TRBD1 on 5 matching bases. V lost 0 bases, J lost 7 bases, and 14 bases lay in between. The CDR3 runs to 15 residues. The germline V gene has CDR1 LGHDT and CDR2 YNNKEL (reference sequence). The DNA for the CDR3 is TGTGCCAGCAGCCAAGATACAGGTGGGGCGAATACGCAGTATTTT. It codes for CASSQDTGGANTQYF.

This clone was counted once. This chain joins TRBV19 and TRBJ2-5; 9 positions agree with TRBD1. Trimming at V came to 8 bases and at J to 2 bases, leaving 9 bases not matched to a gene. Per the germline V gene, CDR1 is LNHDA and CDR2 is SQIVND (reference sequence). The CDR3 extends over 15 amino acids. CDR3 DNA sequence: TGTGCCAGTGGGGGAACCGGGACAGGGCAAGAGACCCAGTACTTC. This translates into CASGGTGTGQETQYF.

CDR3 sequence: CASSQGGHQETQYF. For the CDR3, the DNA is TGCGCCAGCAGCCAGGGAGGGCATCAAGAGACCCAGTACTTC. The rearrangement links TRBV4-1 to TRBJ2-5; 7 bases match TRBD2. CDR1 MGHRA and CDR2 YSYEKL come from the germline V gene. Trimming cost V 3 bases and J 2 bases; bases outside gene matches: 3. There are 14 residues in the CDR3.

This clone showed up just once. The rearrangement links TRBV7-9 to TRBJ1-4; 7 bases match TRBD1. V was clipped by 5 bases and J by 0 bases; unmatched bases: 9. Germline V lookup: CDR1 SEHNR, CDR2 FQNEAQ (reference sequence). CDR3 size: 17 residues. CDR3 protein: CASSLRQGVSTNEKLFF. Written as DNA, the CDR3 is TGTGCCAGCAGCCTAAGACAGGGTGTCTCAACTAATGAAAAACTGTTTTTT.

In its sample, this clone was seen once. V gene TRBV2 combines with J gene TRBJ2-7; 8 nucleotides line up with TRBD2. CDR1 SNHLY and CDR2 FYNNEI come from the germline V gene. There are 18 residues in the CDR3. Germline trimming cut 4 bases from V and 3 bases from J; bases unmatched to any gene: 17. In DNA, the CDR3 is TGTGCCAGCAGTGGCGGGCGGGGGGAGGTCGTAAGAGTCTACGAGCAGTACTTC. Its protein product is CASSGGRGEVVRVYEQYF.

The rearrangement joins TRBV6-2 or TRBV6-3 to TRBJ1-1; D might be TRBD1 (6 bases). The CDR3 extends over 13 amino acids. Germline-derived CDR1 and CDR2 are MNHEY and SVGEGT. Trimming cost V 7 bases and J 4 bases, with 13 bases left between them. DNA for the CDR3: TGTGCCAGCACCCCGGGGGGGGCCACTGAAGCTTTCTTT. It translates to CASTPGGATEAFF.

The CDR3 coding sequence is TGCAGTGCTAAAAGTTACACTGAAGCTTTCTTT. It specifies CSAKSYTEAFF. The chain carries TRBV20-1 and TRBJ1-1, with unresolved D. The ends were cut back, 4 bases at V and 3 bases at J, with 6 bases in the middle. Germline values: CDR1 DFQATT, CDR2 SNEGSKA (reference sequence). This CDR3 has 11 amino acids.

This chain joins TRBV4-3 and TRBJ1-2, with D possibly TRBD1 on 6 matching bases. The CDR3 consists of 15 residues. Trimming cost V 0 bases and J 4 bases, with 12 bases left between them. CDR1 and CDR2 (germline): LGHNA, YSLEER. Written as DNA, the CDR3 is TGCGCCAGCAGCCAAGATCAGCAGGGGCGCTATGGCTACACCTTC. As protein: CASSQDQQGRYGYTF.

This clone was detected only once. J is TRBJ1-6 and V is TRBV6-5; D is perhaps TRBD1 (6 bases). V lost 0 bases to trimming and J lost 5 bases, with 8 bases between them. The CDR3 is 15 amino acids. Per the germline V gene, CDR1 is MNHEY and CDR2 is SVGAGI. The CDR3 DNA follows: TGTGCCAGCAGTTACTCGGGACAAAATAATTCACCCCTCCACTTT. Protein product: CASSYSGQNNSPLHF.

V is TRBV7-9 and J is TRBJ1-6; 7 bases map to TRBD1. The V and J ends lost 2 bases and 8 bases, in that order; junction bases with no gene match: 9. Germline CDR1 is SEHNR and CDR2 is FQNEAQ (reference sequence). The CDR3 loop spans 16 amino acids. CDR3 in amino acids: CASSLRTTGLDSPLHF. CDR3 DNA: TGTGCCAGCAGCTTAAGAACGACAGGGTTGGATTCACCCCTCCACTTT. The full variable domain, with the rest looked up from reference TRBV7-9 and TRBJ1-6, is DTGVSQNPRHKITKRGQNVTFRCDPISEHNRLYWYRQTLGQGPEFLTYFQNEAQLEKSRLLSDRFSAERPKGSFSTLEIQRTEQGDSAMYLCASSLRTTGLDSPLHFGNGTRLTVT.

The V gene is TRBV10-2, the J gene TRBJ2-3; 9 nucleotides line up with TRBD2. The CDR3 totals 16 residues. V was pared by 7 bases and J by 2 bases, with 10 bases of the junction left unmatched. CDR1 is WSHSY and CDR2 is SAAADI in the germline V gene. CDR3: CASTGGLAYSTDTQYF. The CDR3, as DNA: TGCGCCAGCACCGGAGGACTAGCGTATTCCACAGATACGCAGTATTTT.

The chain has TRBV2 and TRBJ2-6; D gene ambiguous. The germline gives CDR1 SNHLY, CDR2 FYNNEI. CDR3 length equals 15 residues. Trimming removed 3 bases from V and 3 bases from J, with 9 bases in between. Here the CDR3 DNA reads TGTGCCAGCAGTGAGAGAGTGCGTGGGGCCAACGTCCTGACTTTC. Amino acid sequence: CASSERVRGANVLTF.

The chain recombines TRBV6-8 with TRBJ2-5, with TRBD2 identical over 8 bases. V trimming: 2 bases; J trimming: 0 bases; junction bases outside the gene matches: 5. CDR3 length equals 16 residues. From germline, CDR1 is MNHGY and CDR2 SAAAGT. The CDR3 spells CASSYIGAGDQETQYF. CDR3 in DNA: TGTGCCAGCAGTTACATTGGAGCGGGGGACCAAGAGACCCAGTACTTC.

The V gene is TRBV30, the J gene TRBJ2-3, with 14 bases fitting TRBD2. This CDR3 has 16 residues. Trimming took 2 bases from V and 5 from J; bases not matched to a gene: 6. The V gene's germline CDR1 is GTSNPN and CDR2 SVGIG (reference sequence). The CDR3: CAWSKGLAGAGDTQYF. In DNA form, the CDR3 reads TGTGCCTGGAGTAAGGGACTAGCGGGGGCGGGAGATACGCAGTATTTT.

The V call is TRBV6-5, the J call TRBJ1-3, with 9 bases fitting TRBD1. Germline loops: CDR1 MNHEY, CDR2 SVGAGI. This CDR3 has 15 residues. Unmatched junction bases numbered 8, after V lost 6 bases and J lost 5 bases. CDR3 protein: CASSQEGQGRNTIYF. In DNA form, the CDR3 reads TGTGCCAGCAGCCAAGAGGGACAGGGCAGAAACACCATATATTTT.

In this sample, this clone turned up a few times. This chain links TRBV5-1 with TRBJ1-2, with D maybe TRBD1 (6 bases). The V end lost 1 base, the J end lost 4 bases, and 14 bases lay between the germline ends. This CDR3 has 15 residues. Germline CDR1 SGHRS, CDR2 YFSETQ. In DNA, the CDR3 is TGCGCCAGCAGCTTGTATGGGACAACAACCTATGGCTACACCTTC. Protein sequence: CASSLYGTTTYGYTF.

The sample holds one count of this clone. The chain employs TRBV15 and TRBJ1-2, with unresolved D. This CDR3 has 16 amino acids. The V and J ends lost 3 bases and 1 base respectively, with 15 bases between them. Germline V gives CDR1 LNHNV, CDR2 YYDKDF (reference sequence). CDR3 sequence: CATSSRSTELNYGYTF. DNA for the CDR3: TGTGCCACCAGCAGTAGATCAACAGAGCTTAACTATGGCTACACCTTC.

The V call is TRBV6-5, the J call TRBJ1-2; perhaps TRBD1 as D (6 bases). From germline, CDR1 is MNHEY and CDR2 SVGAGI. V dropped 4 bases and J dropped 4 bases, with 13 bases sitting between them. The CDR3 runs to 14 residues. CDR3 loop: CASSSEQGRYGYTF. CDR3 DNA sequence: TGTGCCAGCAGTTCAGAACAGGGTCGCTATGGCTACACCTTC.

The chain employs TRBV9 and TRBJ1-3, with D unclear. CDR1 and CDR2 (germline): SGDLS, YYNGEE. The CDR3 length is 16 residues. Trimming removed 0 bases from V and 1 base from J, with 11 bases in between. CDR3 bases: TGTGCCAGCAGCGTAGGCTCTCGGGGATCTGGAAACACCATATATTTT. This encodes CASSVGSRGSGNTIYF.

Note on this clone: Additional DNA sequences in this sample encode the identical CDR3. V gene TRBV7-8 combines with J gene TRBJ2-3; D unclear. Between the trimmed V and J ends, which lost 5 bases and 4 bases, there was a span of 10 bases. Germline values: CDR1 SGHVS, CDR2 FQNEAQ. The CDR3 loop spans 13 amino acids. For the CDR3, the DNA is TGTGCCAGCAGCCTCGTGGGGTCAGATACGCAGTATTTT. Protein product: CASSLVGSDTQYF.

This clone was detected once. The V call is TRBV14, the J call TRBJ1-2; possible D gene TRBD1, 6 bases. The CDR3 spans 16 residues. CDR1 SGHDN and CDR2 FVKESK come from the germline V gene. Trimming removed 4 bases at V and 4 bases at J, with 19 bases between. CDR3 in amino acids: CASSPPGQLGFYGYTF. Here the CDR3 DNA reads TGTGCCAGCAGCCCACCTGGACAGCTGGGTTTCTATGGCTACACCTTC. The variable domain in full, completed from reference TRBV14 and TRBJ1-2, reads EAGVTQFPSHSVIEKGQTVTLRCDPISGHDNLYWYRRVMGKEIKFLLHFVKESKQDESGMPNNRFLAERTGGTYSTLKVQPAELEDSGVYFCASSPPGQLGFYGYTFGSGTRLTVV.

This chain links TRBV19 with TRBJ1-5, with D perhaps matching TRBD1 (6 bases). Germline assignment: CDR1 LNHDA and CDR2 SQIVND (reference sequence). V was clipped by 5 bases and J by 7 bases, with 12 bases between them. This CDR3 comprises 13 residues. CDR3 coding DNA: TGTGCCAGTAGTCGGGGGGCAGAGCAGCCCCAGCATTTT. It is translated as CASSRGAEQPQHF.

The rearrangement joins TRBV27 to TRBJ2-7, with D possibly matching TRBD1 (6 bases). There are 13 residues in the CDR3. The germline gives CDR1 MNHEY, CDR2 SMNVEV (reference sequence). Trimming cost V 5 bases and J 9 bases, with 17 bases left between them. CDR3 sequence reads: CASSQPPDRRQYF. The DNA for the CDR3 is TGTGCCAGCAGTCAGCCCCCCGACAGGAGGCAGTACTTC.

As regards this clone: An end of the junction does not agree with germline; a read error may underlie this. V and J are TRBV6-1 and TRBJ1-2; 7 positions agree with TRBD1. The CDR3 consists of 11 residues. Looked up from germline, CDR1 is MNHNS and CDR2 is SASEGT. The CDR3 DNA reads as TGTGCCAGCAGTGACGTTAGAACAGGGGCCTTC. It is translated as CASSDVRTGAF.

This chain links TRBV7-8 with TRBJ1-2; D call uncertain. V lost 0 bases and J lost 9, with 11 bases in between. The CDR3 extends over 13 amino acids. Looked up from germline, CDR1 is SGHVS and CDR2 is FQNEAQ. The CDR3 bases are TGTGCCAGCAGCTTAGCCGGCGGGTTGAGCTACACCTTC. Protein: CASSLAGGLSYTF.

J is TRBJ2-5 and V is TRBV5-4; TRBD2 agrees at 7 bases. Germline CDR1 is SGHNT and CDR2 is YYREEE (reference sequence). V was clipped by 2 bases and J by 1 base; unmatched bases: 2. The CDR3 is made up of 14 amino acids. CDR3 region: CASSLPGGQETQYF. The CDR3 nucleotides read TGTGCCAGCAGCTTACCGGGGGGCCAAGAGACCCAGTACTTC.

The chain uses TRBV6-1 and TRBJ1-2; D is uncertain. Germline V gene lookup returns CDR1 MNHNS and CDR2 SASEGT. V lost 2 bases, J lost 4 bases, and 11 bases lay in between. The CDR3 length is 14 residues. The CDR3 nucleotides are TGTGCCAGCAGTGAAATGAAGGGCCTCTATGGCTACACCTTC. This codes for CASSEMKGLYGYTF.

V usage is TRBV20-1 and J usage is TRBJ1-1; D uncertain. The CDR3 is 11 amino acids. CDR1 is DFQATT and CDR2 is SNEGSKA in the germline V gene (reference sequence). Trimming removed 0 bases at V and 7 bases at J, with 6 bases between. The CDR3 loop is CSARDSIEAFF. The CDR3 DNA reads TGCAGTGCTAGAGATTCGATTGAAGCTTTCTTT.

The chain links TRBV7-2 to TRBJ2-7; D might be TRBD1 (6 bases). The CDR3 covers 15 residues. CDR1 is SGHTA, CDR2 FQGNSA, per germline. Trimming took 1 base from V and 2 from J, leaving 12 bases between them. CDR3 in amino acids: CASSLVRDITYEQYF. The CDR3 bases are TGTGCCAGCAGCTTAGTCCGGGACATCACCTACGAGCAGTACTTC.